The present T cell receptor (beta chain) was sequenced within a study of blood T cell repertoires in COVID-19. Deletions cut 4 bases from V and 3 bases from J, with 7 bases between. The CDR3 contains 13 residues. The V gene's germline CDR1 is SNHLY and CDR2 FYNNEI. Sequencing used immunoSEQ multiplex PCR; TCRdb keeps in-frame clones, though not all of them. In the table there are over 40,000 clones, almost 85% of which are singletons. Sequencing was performed on peripheral blood. The receptor was isolated from a human donor in a cohort sampled during active COVID-19. The chain combines TRBV2 with TRBJ1-5; D might be TRBD1 (5 bases). CDR3 in amino acids: CASSAGPNQPQHF. The CDR3 coding sequence is TGTGCCAGCAGTGCAGGGCCCAATCAGCCCCAGCATTTT.